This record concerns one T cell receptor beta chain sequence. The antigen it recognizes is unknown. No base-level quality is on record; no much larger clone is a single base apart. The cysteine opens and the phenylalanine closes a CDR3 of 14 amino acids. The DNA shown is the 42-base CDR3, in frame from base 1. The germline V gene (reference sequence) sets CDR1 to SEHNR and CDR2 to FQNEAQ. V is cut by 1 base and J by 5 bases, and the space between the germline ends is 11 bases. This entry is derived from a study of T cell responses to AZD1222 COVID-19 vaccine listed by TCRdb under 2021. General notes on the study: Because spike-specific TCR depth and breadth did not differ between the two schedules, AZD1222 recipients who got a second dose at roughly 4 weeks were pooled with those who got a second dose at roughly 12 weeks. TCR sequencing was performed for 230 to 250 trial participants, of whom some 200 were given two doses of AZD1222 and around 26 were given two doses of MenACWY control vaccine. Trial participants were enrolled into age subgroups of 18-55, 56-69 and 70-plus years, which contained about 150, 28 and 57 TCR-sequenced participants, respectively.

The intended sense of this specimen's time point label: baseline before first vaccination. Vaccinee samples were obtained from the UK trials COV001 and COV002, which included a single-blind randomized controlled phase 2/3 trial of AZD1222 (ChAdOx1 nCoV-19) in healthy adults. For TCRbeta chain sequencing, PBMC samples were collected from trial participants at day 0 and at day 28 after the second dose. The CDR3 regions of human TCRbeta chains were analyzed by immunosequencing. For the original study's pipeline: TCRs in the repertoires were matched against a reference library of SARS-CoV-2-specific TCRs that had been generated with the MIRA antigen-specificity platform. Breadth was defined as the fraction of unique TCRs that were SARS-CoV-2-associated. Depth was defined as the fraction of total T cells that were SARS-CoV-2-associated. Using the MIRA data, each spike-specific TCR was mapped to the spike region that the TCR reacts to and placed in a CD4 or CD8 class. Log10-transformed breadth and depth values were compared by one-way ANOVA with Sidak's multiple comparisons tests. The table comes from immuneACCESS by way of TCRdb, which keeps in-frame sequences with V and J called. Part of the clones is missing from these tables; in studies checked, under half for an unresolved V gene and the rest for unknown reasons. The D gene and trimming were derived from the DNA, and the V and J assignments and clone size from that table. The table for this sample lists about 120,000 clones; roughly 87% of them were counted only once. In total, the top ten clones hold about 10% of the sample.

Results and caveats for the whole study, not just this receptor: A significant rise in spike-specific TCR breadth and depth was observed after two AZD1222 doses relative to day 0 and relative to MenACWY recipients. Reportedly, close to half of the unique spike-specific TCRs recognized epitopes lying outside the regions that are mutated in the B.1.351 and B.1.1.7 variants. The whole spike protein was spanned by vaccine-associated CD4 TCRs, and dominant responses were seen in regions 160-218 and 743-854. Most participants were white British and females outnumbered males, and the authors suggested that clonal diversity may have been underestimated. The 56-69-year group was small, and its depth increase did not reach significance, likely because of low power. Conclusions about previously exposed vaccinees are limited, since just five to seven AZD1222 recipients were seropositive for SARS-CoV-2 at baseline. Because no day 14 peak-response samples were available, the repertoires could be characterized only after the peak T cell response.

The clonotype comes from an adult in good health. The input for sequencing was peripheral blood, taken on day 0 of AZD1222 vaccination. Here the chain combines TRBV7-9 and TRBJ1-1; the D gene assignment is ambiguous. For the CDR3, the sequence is CASSLGSGDTEAFF. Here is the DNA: TGTGCCAGCAGCTTAGGCAGCGGAGATACTGAAGCTTTCTTT.